This passage covers 17 T cell receptor beta chains from one sample sequenced in a study of blood T cell repertoires in COVID-19. TCRdb's table, derived via immunoSEQ multiplex PCR, lists solely in-frame clones and lacks some. The repertoire holds some 40,000 clones, about four fifths seen once, with over 8% in the top ten. The sequencing input was peripheral blood. These receptors originate from a man in his sixties in a cohort sampled during active COVID-19.

The chain joins TRBV19 to TRBJ2-2; 9 nucleotides align to TRBD1. Germline loops: CDR1 LNHDA, CDR2 SQIVND (reference sequence). Trimming took 2 bases from V and 5 from J; bases not matched to a gene: 6. The CDR3 extends over 16 amino acids. In DNA form, the CDR3 reads TGTGCCAGTAGTATACCCACAGGGGGCCGGACCGGGGAGCTGTTTTTT. This encodes CASSIPTGGRTGELFF.

The V call is TRBV7-9, the J call TRBJ1-6; 7 bases match TRBD1. V trimming: 6 bases; J trimming: 6 bases; junction bases outside the gene matches: 5. The germline CDR1 and CDR2 sequences are SEHNR and FQNEAQ (reference sequence). The CDR3 is 14 amino acids. CDR3 protein: CASSPQGVNSPLHF. The DNA of the CDR3 is TGTGCCAGCAGTCCTCAGGGGGTTAATTCACCCCTCCACTTT.

As for this clone: The same CDR3 is also encoded by other DNA sequences in this sample. The chain employs TRBV19 and TRBJ2-7, with a possible D match to TRBD2 (6 bases). The germline V gene has CDR1 LNHDA and CDR2 SQIVND (reference sequence). CDR3 length equals 13 residues. The V gene lost 2 bases and the J gene lost 4 bases, with 9 bases spanning the gap. The CDR3 region has the DNA TGTGCCAGTAGTATATTGGGGGGTTACGAGCAGTACTTC. Translated: CASSILGGYEQYF.

This clone was seen only a few times. The chain has TRBV2 and TRBJ1-1, with a tentative D call TRBD1 (6 bases). Trimming pared 4 bases from V and 1 base from J, leaving 7 bases between. The CDR3 extends over 13 amino acids. Germline CDR1 reads SNHLY; CDR2 reads FYNNEI. CDR3 loop: CASSAGQNTEAFF. In DNA form, the CDR3 reads TGTGCCAGCAGTGCGGGACAGAACACTGAAGCTTTCTTT.

This clone was seen many times. The chain employs TRBV6-2 or TRBV6-3 and TRBJ2-5, with 8 bases matching TRBD2. Germline CDR1 reads MNHEY; CDR2 reads SVGEGT. J gave up 0 bases and V 4 bases, and 4 bases lay outside the gene matches. This CDR3 is built from 15 residues. CDR3 sequence: CASSSGLGYQETQYF. As DNA, the CDR3 is TGTGCCAGCAGTTCGGGACTAGGGTACCAAGAGACCCAGTACTTC.

In this sample, this clone turned up once. This chain connects TRBV11-2 to TRBJ1-1; possibly TRBD1 for D (5 bases). CDR1 SGHAT and CDR2 FQNNGV come from the germline V gene. CDR3 length: 17 amino acids. V lost 4 bases and J lost 1, with 19 bases in between. The CDR3 reads CASSSRGTFLSNTEAFF. The CDR3 bases are TGTGCCAGCAGCTCCCGCGGGACTTTCTTATCGAACACTGAAGCTTTCTTT.

This chain uses TRBV11-3 with TRBJ2-3, with D possibly being TRBD2 (5 bases). From germline, CDR1 is SGHNT and CDR2 YENEEA. The V and J ends lost 1 base and 0 bases respectively, with 8 bases between them. The CDR3 sequence is 15 residues long. The CDR3 spells CASSLAGTSTDTQYF. The DNA of the CDR3 is TGTGCCAGCAGCTTAGCGGGAACTAGCACAGATACGCAGTATTTT. The variable domain in full, with the rest retrieved from reference TRBV11-3 and TRBJ2-3, is EAGVVQSPRYKIIEKKQPVAFWCNPISGHNTLYWYLQNLGQGPELLIRYENEEAVDDSQLPKDRFSAERLKGVDSTLKIQPAELGDSAVYLCASSLAGTSTDTQYFGPGTRLTVL.

This chain joins TRBV15 and TRBJ1-5, with 7 bases that match TRBD1. The CDR3 runs to 14 residues. V shed 5 bases, J shed 4 bases, and the junction held 5 bases outside the gene matches. Looked up from germline, CDR1 is LNHNV and CDR2 is YYDKDF (reference sequence). In DNA form, the CDR3 reads TGTGCCACCAGCGGGCAGGGGGGAAATCAGCCCCAGCATTTT. It yields the protein CATSGQGGNQPQHF.

Here the CDR3 DNA reads TGTGCCAGCAGCTTAGTGCCGGGACTGAGTGATTCACCCCTCCACTTT. Protein product: CASSLVPGLSDSPLHF. V is TRBV5-5 and J is TRBJ1-6; D possibly corresponds to TRBD1 (5 bases). V dropped 2 bases and J dropped 8 bases, with 17 bases sitting between them. The CDR3 contains 16 residues. Germline loops: CDR1 SGHKS, CDR2 YYEKEE (reference sequence).

This chain joins TRBV10-2 and TRBJ1-1; no clear D. CDR1 is WSHSY, CDR2 SAAADI, per germline. The V gene lost 6 bases and the J gene lost 2 bases, with 13 bases spanning the gap. The CDR3 consists of 14 residues. CDR3 region: CASREPGVNTEAFF. The CDR3 nucleotides read TGCGCCAGCAGGGAACCGGGAGTAAACACTGAAGCTTTCTTT.

There are a few counts of this clone. The chain has TRBV19 and TRBJ2-3; D not certain. In germline, CDR1 is LNHDA, CDR2 SQIVND (reference sequence). The CDR3 contains 15 residues. Trimming stripped 1 base from V and 0 bases from J, with 8 bases between. In DNA form, the CDR3 reads TGTGCCAGTAGTATAGGTCAGGCTAGCACAGATACGCAGTATTTT. Residues: CASSIGQASTDTQYF. Based on the CDR3 plus reference TRBV19 and TRBJ2-3, the full variable domain is DGGITQSPKYLFRKEGQNVTLSCEQNLNHDAMYWYRQDPGQGLRLIYYSQIVNDFQKGDIAEGYSVSREKKESFPLTVTSAQKNPTAFYLCASSIGQASTDTQYFGPGTRLTVL.

The chain couples TRBV29-1 to TRBJ2-3; D may be TRBD1 (5 bases). The CDR3 has 13 residues. CDR1 SQVTM and CDR2 ANQGSEA come from the germline V gene. The V end was cut by 5 bases, the J end by 1 base, with 10 bases between. CDR3 protein: CSVTRVGTDTQYF. CDR3 sequence (DNA): TGCAGCGTTACCAGGGTCGGCACAGATACGCAGTATTTT.

The chain carries TRBV19 and TRBJ2-2, with unresolved D. Deletions cut 1 base from V and 11 bases from J, with 8 bases between. The CDR3 loop spans 12 amino acids. Germline V gene lookup returns CDR1 LNHDA and CDR2 SQIVND (reference sequence). Here the CDR3 DNA reads TGTGCCAGTAGTATAGTCCAGCGTGAGCTGTTTTTT. Amino acids: CASSIVQRELFF.

The rearrangement links TRBV5-6 to TRBJ1-5; maybe TRBD1 (6 bases). Germline loops: CDR1 SGHDT, CDR2 YYEEEE. This CDR3 contains 12 residues. Trimming removed 3 bases from V and 9 bases from J, with 10 bases in between. CDR3 residues: CASSSARGPQHF. Here the CDR3 DNA reads TGTGCCAGCAGCTCGGCCAGGGGGCCCCAGCATTTT. Full variable domain (rest looked up from reference TRBV5-6 and TRBJ1-5): DAGVTQSPTHLIKTRGQQVTLRCSPKSGHDTVSWYQQALGQGPQFIFQYYEEEERQRGNFPDRFSGHQFPNYSSELNVNALLLGDSALYLCASSSARGPQHFGDGTRLSIL.

This rearrangement joins TRBV7-9 to TRBJ1-1; D gene ambiguous. Between the trimmed V and J ends, which lost 1 base and 0 bases, there was a span of 15 bases. The CDR3 has 17 residues. Germline CDR1 is SEHNR and CDR2 is FQNEAQ (reference sequence). The CDR3, as DNA: TGTGCCAGCAGCTTAGTCCTCGGGGTAGTAATGAACACTGAAGCTTTCTTT. This translates into CASSLVLGVVMNTEAFF.

This chain uses TRBV19 with TRBJ2-7, with a possible D match to TRBD1 (5 bases). Trimming cost V 3 bases and J 5 bases, with 14 bases left between them. Germline V CDR1 and CDR2: LNHDA, SQIVND (reference sequence). CDR3 length equals 14 residues. This CDR3 is CASSILGARDEQYF. The CDR3, as DNA: TGTGCCAGTAGTATTTTAGGGGCCCGGGACGAGCAGTACTTC.

The J gene is TRBJ2-4, the V gene TRBV7-9; the D gene is possibly TRBD2 (7 bases). From germline, CDR1 is SEHNR and CDR2 FQNEAQ (reference sequence). CDR3 length: 16 residues. Between the trimmed V and J ends, which lost 5 bases and 6 bases, there was a span of 20 bases. CDR3 loop: CASSHPRGGGVNIQYF. In nucleotides, the CDR3 is TGTGCCAGCAGCCACCCCCGGGGAGGGGGGGTAAACATTCAGTACTTC.